These 17 T cell receptor beta chains were all obtained from the same sample, sequenced in a study of regulatory T cells in long-lasting Graves disease. Library construction for TCR beta used iRepertoire HTBI primers and Arm-PCR of CDR3 regions. TCRdb reprocessed the multiplex PCR reads with MiXCR, giving one entry per CDR3 protein. The sample shows a few hundred thousand distinct CDR3 sequences, about 25% of them seen only once. Sample time point: persistent/refractory GD, antithyroid drugs over 5 years with positive TRAb. The TCR library was made from RNA that had been extracted from PBMCs in TRIzol. The specimen was peripheral blood mononuclear cells (PBMCs), collected when the disease was refractory, from a patient treated with antithyroid drugs. All receptors derive from a female donor with Graves disease.

V and J are TRBV24-1 and TRBJ2-5; a possible D gene is TRBD1 (6 bases). Germline-derived CDR1 and CDR2 are KGHDR and SFDVKD. V lost 4 bases and J lost 2, with 16 bases in between. This CDR3 comprises 16 residues. CDR3 coding DNA: TGTGCCACCAGTGACTCCTGGGGGCGGCTACAAGAGACCCAGTACTTC. As protein: CATSDSWGRLQETQYF.

The table lists this clonotype with a few counts. The chain joins TRBV7-2 to TRBJ2-5, with TRBD2 matching over 11 bases. The ends lost 5 bases at V and 8 bases at J; junction bases unmatched: 13. The CDR3 runs to 16 residues. Germline CDR1 reads SGHTA; CDR2 reads FQGNSA. This chain's CDR3 is CASSPYALAGVPTQYF. CDR3 coding DNA: TGTGCCAGCAGCCCTTATGCACTAGCGGGAGTCCCAACCCAGTACTTC.

The chain carries TRBV30 and TRBJ2-7; unclear D gene. From germline, CDR1 is GTSNPN and CDR2 SVGIG (reference sequence). Trimming stripped 2 bases from V and 5 bases from J, with 7 bases between. This CDR3 is built from 11 residues. This CDR3 is CAWSSVDEQYF. The DNA for the CDR3 is TGTGCCTGGAGTAGCGTCGACGAGCAGTACTTC.

The sample holds a few counts of this clonotype. V is TRBV14 and J is TRBJ2-5, with a weak D call TRBD1 (5 bases). The V gene lost 0 bases and the J gene lost 2 bases, with 19 bases spanning the gap. This CDR3 spans 18 amino acids. CDR1 is SGHDN, CDR2 FVKESK, per germline. CDR3 amino acids: CASSQDGADFRIQETQYF. For the CDR3, the DNA is TGTGCCAGCAGCCAAGATGGGGCAGATTTTCGCATACAAGAGACCCAGTACTTC.

This clonotype was seen a few times. The chain carries TRBV20-1 and TRBJ1-5, with D possibly TRBD1 on 5 matching bases. Germline V gives CDR1 DFQATT, CDR2 SNEGSKA (reference sequence). This CDR3 has 13 residues. Trimming stripped 0 bases from V and 4 bases from J, with 7 bases between. CDR3 protein: CSAREDRNQPQHF. The CDR3 bases are TGCAGTGCTAGAGAAGACAGAAATCAGCCCCAGCATTTT.

This rearrangement joins TRBV28 to TRBJ2-7; 8 bases match TRBD2. Germline lookup yields CDR1 MDHEN and CDR2 SYDVKM. V lost 5 bases, J lost 11 bases, and 17 bases stayed unmatched. The CDR3 extends over 15 amino acids. In DNA form, the CDR3 reads TGTGCCAGCAGTCCCCCGGGACTAGACCCCATAAACGAGTACTTC. Protein sequence: CASSPPGLDPINEYF.

A few counts support this clonotype. The chain carries TRBV29-1 and TRBJ2-7, with a tentative D call TRBD1 (5 bases). The germline V and J ends were trimmed by 4 bases and 1 base, with 8 bases remaining between them. Germline assignment: CDR1 SQVTM and CDR2 ANQGSEA. The CDR3 is 12 amino acids. For the CDR3, the DNA is TGCAGCGTTGTCCAGGGTTCCTACGAGCAGTACTTC. Residues: CSVVQGSYEQYF.

V is TRBV7-8 and J is TRBJ1-1; D remains ambiguous. This CDR3 comprises 13 residues. The V gene's germline CDR1 is SGHVS and CDR2 FQNEAQ. Trimming took off 4 bases at V and 10 bases at J, with 16 bases between the two ends. The CDR3 protein is CASSSTAPSRAFF. CDR3 DNA: TGTGCCAGCAGCTCAACGGCGCCTAGTAGAGCTTTCTTT. Together with reference TRBV7-8 and TRBJ1-1, the CDR3 gives the full variable domain: GAGVSQSPRYKVAKRGQDVALRCDPISGHVSLFWYQQALGQGPEFLTYFQNEAQLDKSGLPSDRFFAERPEGSVSTLKIQRTQQEDSAVYLCASSSTAPSRAFFGQGTRLTVV.

This clonotype was seen only a few times. The V call is TRBV3-1, the J call TRBJ1-6, with D possibly TRBD1 on 6 matching bases. Germline values: CDR1 LGHDT, CDR2 YNNKEL (reference sequence). V was trimmed by 2 bases and J by 7 bases, leaving 9 bases between them. CDR3 size: 14 residues. In DNA, the CDR3 is TGTGCCAGCAGCCAACAGGGGAACAATTCACCCCTCCACTTT. Amino acids: CASSQQGNNSPLHF.

The V gene is TRBV19, the J gene TRBJ1-1; D is possibly TRBD1 (6 bases). The V gene lost 3 bases and the J gene lost 4 bases, with 12 bases spanning the gap. Germline CDR1 and CDR2: LNHDA and SQIVND (reference sequence). The CDR3 is 14 residues long. The CDR3 sequence is CASSMDSLGTEAFF. The CDR3 nucleotides read TGTGCCAGTAGTATGGACAGCCTAGGCACTGAAGCTTTCTTT.

Concerning this clonotype itself: An end of the junction does not agree with germline; a read error may underlie this. The CDR3 sequence: CASSMGPSAGETQYF. The CDR3 DNA reads as TGTGCTAGCAGCATGGGACCGTCGGCTGGGGAGACCCAGTACTTC. V and J are TRBV7-7 and TRBJ2-5; D is possibly TRBD1 or TRBD2 (5 bases each). This CDR3 has 15 residues. Germline CDR1 SSHAT, CDR2 FNYEAQ (reference sequence).

This clonotype was picked up a small number of times. V gene TRBV7-2 combines with J gene TRBJ2-2; D is undetermined. Germline CDR1 reads SGHTA; CDR2 reads FQGNSA. The CDR3 has 16 residues. Trimming stripped 11 bases from V and 0 bases from J, with 19 bases between. CDR3 amino acids: CAWSRSPNPNTGELFF. CDR3 sequence (DNA): TGTGCCTGGAGTAGAAGCCCGAACCCGAACACCGGGGAGCTGTTTTTT.

This clonotype was observed at least ten times. The rearrangement uses TRBV6-2 or TRBV6-3 and TRBJ1-2, with TRBD1 identical over 8 bases. This CDR3 spans 13 amino acids. In germline, CDR1 is MNHEY, CDR2 SVGEGT. Germline trimming cut 2 bases from V and 7 bases from J; bases unmatched to any gene: 3. CDR3 coding DNA: TGTGCCAGCAGTTACAGACAGGGGTCTGGCTACACCTTC. Encoded protein: CASSYRQGSGYTF.

The table lists this clonotype with a few counts. The rearrangement joins TRBV5-1 to TRBJ2-2; 7 bases line up with TRBD1. Germline trimming cut 4 bases from V and 6 bases from J; bases unmatched to any gene: 6. This CDR3 has 14 residues. Germline V lookup: CDR1 SGHRS, CDR2 YFSETQ. CDR3 in DNA: TGCGCCAGCAGCATTGAAGGGGGCGCCGGGGAGCTGTTTTTT. Its translation: CASSIEGGAGELFF.

This clonotype has more than one count but fewer than ten. This sequence may be a read error, since a much larger clone differs from it by one base. J is TRBJ2-2 and V is TRBV2; D call uncertain. The CDR3 length is 13 residues. V gave up 6 bases and J gave up 5 bases, with 10 bases separating them. Germline lookup yields CDR1 SNHLY and CDR2 FYNNEI. CDR3 loop: CASREDATGELFF. The CDR3 DNA reads as TGTGCCAGCAGAGAGGACGCAACCGGGGAGCTGTTTTTT.

This clonotype was detected a few times. The rearrangement joins TRBV5-8 to TRBJ1-1; 9 bases are shared with TRBD1. In germline, CDR1 is SGHTS, CDR2 YDEGEE. The junction had 5 bases not matched to a gene; V was cut back by 2 bases and J by 6 bases. This CDR3 contains 14 residues. The CDR3, as DNA: TGTGCCAGCAGCTTCACAGGGGGCTTCGCTGAAGCTTTCTTT. This gives the protein CASSFTGGFAEAFF. The full variable domain, in which reference TRBV5-8 and TRBJ1-1 provide the parts outside the CDR3, is EAGVTQSPTHLIKTRGQQATLRCSPISGHTSVYWYQQALGLGLQFLLWYDEGEERNRGNFPPRFSGRQFPNYSSELNVNALELEDSALYLCASSFTGGFAEAFFGQGTRLTVV.

This clonotype has only a few counts. This chain joins TRBV5-1 and TRBJ1-2, with 8 bases identical to TRBD1. This CDR3 is 13 amino acids long. The V segment lost 2 bases and the J segment 8 bases; nucleotides outside the gene matches: 5. The germline CDR1 and CDR2 sequences are SGHRS and YFSETQ. CDR3 DNA sequence: TGCGCCAGCAGCTTCGACAGGGGCCTGGGCTACACCTTC. Residues: CASSFDRGLGYTF.